This T cell receptor (beta chain) was sequenced for a study of response to subunit inactivated influenza vaccine. Each CDR3 protein gets one entry after TCRdb re-called the RT-PCR reads with MiXCR. The table has 550,000 to 650,000 distinct CDR3 sequences, approximately 12% seen once. Study-wide points: Few additional T cells are recruited per seasonal influenza vaccination, authors suggested.

This clonotype was detected a few times. Its matching antigen is unknown. The sequence was obtained from a man aged 45-65 years who received an inactivated influenza vaccine. The sequenced sample was PBMCs from blood, obtained on the day of vaccination.

CDR3 residues: CAWSVGQWGGYTF. Written as DNA, the CDR3 is TGTGCCTGGAGTGTAGGACAGTGGGGAGGCTACACCTTC. The genes are TRBV30 and TRBJ1-2; D is perhaps TRBD1 (6 bases). The V gene lost 0 bases and the J gene lost 8 bases, with 13 bases spanning the gap. The CDR3 is 13 residues long. CDR1 is GTSNPN, CDR2 SVGIG, per germline (reference sequence).